What follows is one T cell receptor (beta chain) and its context. The assay ran at deep level. TCRdb's table, derived via immunoSEQ multiplex PCR, lists solely in-frame clones and lacks some. The data show 700,000 or so clones, roughly 78% seen once. The entry originates in a study of shared clonotypes between healthy human individuals. The sequencing sample was made of memory CD4+ T cells sorted from blood. Subset meaning: CD45RA-negative fraction. The TCR comes from a woman aged 25 to 39 in good health.

For the CDR3, the DNA is TGTGCCAGCTCACCGGGACAGAACTATGGCTACACCTTC. It is translated as CASSPGQNYGYTF. The chain links TRBV6-5 to TRBJ1-2; 7 bases match TRBD1. CDR3 size: 13 residues. Germline CDR1 reads MNHEY; CDR2 reads SVGAGI. V dropped 8 bases and J dropped 2; count of bases not matched to a gene: 5.